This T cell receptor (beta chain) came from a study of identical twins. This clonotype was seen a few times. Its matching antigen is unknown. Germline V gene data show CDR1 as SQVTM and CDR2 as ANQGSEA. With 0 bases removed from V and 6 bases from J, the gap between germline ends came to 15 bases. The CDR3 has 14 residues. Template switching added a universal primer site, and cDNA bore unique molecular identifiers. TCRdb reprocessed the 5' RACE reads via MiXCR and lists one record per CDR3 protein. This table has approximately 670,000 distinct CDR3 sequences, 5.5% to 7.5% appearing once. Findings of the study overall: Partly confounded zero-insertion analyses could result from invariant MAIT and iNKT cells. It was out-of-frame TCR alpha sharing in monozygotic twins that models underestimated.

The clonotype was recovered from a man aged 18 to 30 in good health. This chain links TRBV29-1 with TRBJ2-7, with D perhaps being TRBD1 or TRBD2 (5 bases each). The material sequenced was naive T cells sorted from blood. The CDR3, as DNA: TGCAGCGTTGAAGATCACCGGGGCTTGGGCGAGCAGTACTTC. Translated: CSVEDHRGLGEQYF.